Listed below are T cell receptor beta chains from one sample, sequenced in a study of CD8 T cells in ankylosing spondylitis. Each CDR3 protein is one row after TCRdb ran MiXCR on the 5' RACE reads. The sample records under 150,000 distinct CDR3 sequences, approximately 17% being singletons. Specimen: blood, either unsorted or a sorted T cell fraction (not recorded which). The receptors derive from a male donor with ankylosing spondylitis. Both conserved end residues are part of each CDR3. D genes are given only for firm matches.

j_call d_call v_call cdr3_aa
TRBJ2-1 TRBD1 TRBV5-1 CASSLRTGLGHNEQFF
TRBJ2-1 TRBD2 TRBV9 CARVLAGVPSSYNEQFF
TRBJ2-7 TRBD1 TRBV4-1 CASSPGQSSYEQYF
TRBJ2-7 TRBD2 TRBV15 CATSFSKDTSGSHYEQYF
TRBJ2-1 . TRBV12-3/TRBV12-4 CASSLQGEFNEQFF
TRBJ2-5 . TRBV6-1 CASSEQLLLQETQYF
TRBJ2-3 . TRBV20-1 CSARLDSSTDTQYF
TRBJ1-3 . TRBV9 CASSVALTGNTIYF
TRBJ2-7 TRBD2 TRBV29-1 CSAVLAGDVYEQYF
TRBJ2-2 . TRBV6-2/TRBV6-3 CASAEPPRGNTGELFF
TRBJ2-1 . TRBV25-1 CASSDSFGFYNEQFF
TRBJ2-7 TRBD2 TRBV5-1 CASSQTTSGRYEQYF